The 28 T cell receptor beta chains given below trace back to one sample, sequenced in a study of cytomegalovirus exposure and HLA in healthy donors. In the PCR, 60 Vbeta and 13 Jbeta primers were used. Clones were read by immunoSEQ multiplex PCR, and TCRdb kept only the in-frame ones, dropping some. This sample has fewer than 250,000 clones; about 80% occur once, and the top ten carry around a sixth. The sample taken for sequencing was PBMCs. Every receptor here comes from a man in his forties in good health and CMV-seronegative.

The gene calls are TRBV7-2 and TRBJ2-1; 8 positions agree with TRBD2. The CDR3 runs 16 residues. Per the germline V gene, CDR1 is SGHTA and CDR2 is FQGNSA. The trim removed 1 base at V and 0 bases at J, leaving 2 bases unmatched. Here the CDR3 DNA reads TGTGCCAGCAGCTTAGGAAGCGGGGGCTCCTACAATGAGCAGTTCTTC. Translation gives CASSLGSGGSYNEQFF.

The chain links TRBV9 to TRBJ2-1; 7 bases are shared with TRBD2. The V and J ends lost 4 bases and 5 bases, in that order; junction bases with no gene match: 12. This CDR3 comprises 16 residues. Germline assignment: CDR1 SGDLS and CDR2 YYNGEE. DNA of the CDR3: TGTGCCAGCAGCCGCAACAGCGGGGCCCCTCACAATGAGCAGTTCTTC. This gives the protein CASSRNSGAPHNEQFF.

The rearrangement uses TRBV5-1 and TRBJ2-1, with 16 bases aligning to TRBD2. V shed 4 bases, J shed 8 bases, and the junction held 6 bases outside the gene matches. From germline, CDR1 is SGHRS and CDR2 YFSETQ. This CDR3 region has 16 residues. This chain's CDR3 is CASSLGTSGGADEQFF. Here the CDR3 DNA reads TGCGCCAGCAGCCTGGGGACTAGCGGGGGGGCGGATGAGCAGTTCTTC.

The rearrangement links TRBV5-1 to TRBJ2-3, with D unclear. V was shortened by 0 bases and J by 4 bases, with 6 bases between the two germline ends. In germline, CDR1 is SGHRS, CDR2 YFSETQ. The CDR3 contains 13 residues. The DNA of the CDR3 is TGCGCCAGCAGCTTGGATAGCCCAGATACGCAGTATTTT. Its protein product is CASSLDSPDTQYF.

The rearrangement uses TRBV6-5 and TRBJ1-1; possible D gene TRBD1, 5 bases. CDR3 size: 15 residues. Germline CDR1 reads MNHEY; CDR2 reads SVGAGI. With 7 bases removed from V and 3 bases from J, the gap between germline ends came to 18 bases. CDR3 loop: CASKEFGQRYTEAFF. In nucleotides, the CDR3 is TGTGCCAGCAAAGAATTCGGACAACGATACACTGAAGCTTTCTTT.

This sequence joins TRBV28 and TRBJ1-1, with TRBD1 matching 10 bases. Germline CDR1 and CDR2: MDHEN and SYDVKM. Germline trimming cut 6 bases from V and 2 bases from J; bases unmatched to any gene: 6. This CDR3 has 15 residues. CDR3 residues: CASRPRTGGNTEAFF. CDR3 coding DNA: TGTGCCAGCAGACCACGGACAGGGGGAAACACTGAAGCTTTCTTT.

This sequence joins TRBV28 and TRBJ1-5, with a tentative D call TRBD1 (6 bases). The CDR3 is made up of 18 amino acids. CDR1 and CDR2 (germline): MDHEN, SYDVKM. Deletions cut 3 bases from V and 2 bases from J, with 20 bases between. The CDR3 nucleotides are TGTGCCAGCAGTTTCGAGGTAGGGGGGGTTGGAGGCAATCAGCCCCAGCATTTT. As protein: CASSFEVGGVGGNQPQHF.

The chain employs TRBV7-9 and TRBJ1-3, with no clear D. The CDR3 is 14 amino acids. Germline V CDR1 and CDR2: SEHNR, FQNEAQ (reference sequence). The ends were cut back, 4 bases at V and 0 bases at J, with 7 bases in the middle. The CDR3 sequence: CASSSWSSGNTIYF. The CDR3, as DNA: TGTGCCAGCAGCTCTTGGAGCTCTGGAAACACCATATATTTT.

This sequence joins TRBV27 and TRBJ1-2, with D possibly being TRBD1 (5 bases). With 5 bases removed from V and 2 bases from J, the gap between germline ends came to 15 bases. This CDR3 comprises 15 residues. Germline assignment: CDR1 MNHEY and CDR2 SMNVEV (reference sequence). The chain's CDR3 is CASSPSAGPNYGYTF. The CDR3 DNA reads as TGTGCCAGCAGTCCCTCGGCAGGGCCAAACTATGGCTACACCTTC.

The CDR3 DNA sequence: TGTGCCAGCAGTCGCCTCGAGGTTACAAATAACTATGGCTACACCTTC. It yields the protein CASSRLEVTNNYGYTF. This chain links TRBV7-9 with TRBJ1-2; no reliable D call. V lost 6 bases to trimming and J lost 1 base, with 18 bases between them. This CDR3 contains 16 residues. Germline assignment: CDR1 SEHNR and CDR2 FQNEAQ (reference sequence).

The V and J genes are TRBV28 and TRBJ2-1, with D tentatively TRBD2 (6 bases). The CDR3 covers 15 residues. CDR1 is MDHEN, CDR2 SYDVKM, per germline. Trimming pared 5 bases from V and 3 bases from J, leaving 14 bases between. The CDR3 DNA sequence: TGTGCCAGCAGTAACGGAGGGTTGGGCTACAATGAGCAGTTCTTC. Protein: CASSNGGLGYNEQFF.

The rearrangement joins TRBV6-1 to TRBJ2-7; 7 nucleotides agree with TRBD1. J was trimmed by 4 bases and V by 5 bases; bases with no gene match: 11. Germline V gives CDR1 MNHNS, CDR2 SASEGT. The CDR3 is 15 residues long. CDR3: CASSKNPGTAYEQYF. The CDR3 DNA follows: TGTGCCAGCAGTAAAAACCCCGGGACAGCATACGAGCAGTACTTC.

V usage is TRBV14 and J usage is TRBJ1-1, with 9 nucleotides matching TRBD1. CDR1 and CDR2 (germline): SGHDN, FVKESK. Unmatched junction bases numbered 6, after V lost 1 base and J lost 3 bases. The CDR3 runs to 16 residues. The CDR3 sequence: CASSQATGGWDTEAFF. For the CDR3, the DNA is TGTGCCAGCAGCCAAGCAACAGGGGGCTGGGACACTGAAGCTTTCTTT.

The rearrangement joins TRBV5-4 to TRBJ2-5; maybe TRBD1 (6 bases). The last part of the DNA fits TRBJ2-7 better; the J call may be wrong. The CDR3 spans 14 residues. Germline CDR1 and CDR2: SGHNT and YYREEE (reference sequence). The CDR3 region has the DNA TGTGCCAGCAGCCCGGGACAAGGGATCTACGAGCAGTACTTC. Translating it yields CASSPGQGIYEQYF.

The chain employs TRBV7-3 and TRBJ2-2; 10 nucleotides agree with TRBD1. J gave up 0 bases and V 5 bases, and 3 bases lay outside the gene matches. Germline CDR1 and CDR2: SGHTA and FQGTGA. The CDR3 runs to 16 residues. CDR3 amino acids: CASSRGTGANTGELFF. CDR3 in DNA: TGTGCCAGCAGCAGGGGGACAGGGGCGAACACCGGGGAGCTGTTTTTT.

The genes are TRBV10-3 and TRBJ1-2; D is unclear. This CDR3 has 12 residues. In germline, CDR1 is ENHRY, CDR2 SYGVKD. The V end lost 0 bases, the J end lost 6 bases, and 5 bases lay between the germline ends. CDR3 residues: CAISESLNGYTF. As DNA, the CDR3 is TGTGCCATCAGTGAGTCCCTAAATGGCTACACCTTC.

The chain combines TRBV2 with TRBJ2-7; TRBD1 matches at 7 bases. The ends lost 5 bases at V and 1 base at J; junction bases unmatched: 8. Germline values: CDR1 SNHLY, CDR2 FYNNEI. The CDR3 extends over 15 amino acids. CDR3 coding DNA: TGTGCCAGCAGTCCCGACAGGGCAATATCCTACGAGCAGTACTTC. Translated: CASSPDRAISYEQYF.

The chain recombines TRBV5-1 with TRBJ1-2; no firm D call. Trimming took off 4 bases at V and 1 base at J, with 14 bases between the two ends. Germline CDR1 is SGHRS and CDR2 is YFSETQ. The CDR3 loop spans 15 amino acids. The CDR3 reads CASSPDTYSNYGYTF. As DNA, the CDR3 is TGCGCCAGCAGCCCAGACACCTACAGTAACTATGGCTACACCTTC.

CDR3 region: CASSRGGLDTEAFF. CDR3 coding DNA: TGTGCCAGCAGTCGGGGGGGGCTGGACACTGAAGCTTTCTTT. The chain uses TRBV5-4 and TRBJ1-1, with D perhaps matching TRBD1 (6 bases). V gave up 5 bases and J gave up 3 bases, with 14 bases separating them. CDR1 and CDR2 (germline): SGHNT, YYREEE (reference sequence). The CDR3 has 14 residues.

The chain is built from TRBV19 and TRBJ2-1; TRBD2 agrees at 7 bases. Germline trimming cut 7 bases from V and 12 bases from J; bases unmatched to any gene: 6. Germline V gene data show CDR1 as LNHDA and CDR2 as SQIVND (reference sequence). This CDR3 spans 11 amino acids. The CDR3 protein is CASNGGGPQFF. The DNA for the CDR3 is TGTGCCAGTAACGGGGGAGGGCCGCAGTTCTTC.

The rearrangement uses TRBV27 and TRBJ2-2; 9 bases are shared with TRBD2. The CDR3 totals 15 residues. With 7 bases clipped from V and 5 bases from J, the junction kept 8 bases outside the gene matches. The germline CDR1 and CDR2 sequences are MNHEY and SMNVEV (reference sequence). Written as DNA, the CDR3 is TGTGCCAGCAACGCGGGAGGGATTCTGACCGGGGAGCTGTTTTTT. Protein product: CASNAGGILTGELFF.

This clone showed up just a few times. The chain carries TRBV27 and TRBJ2-1, with 11 bases aligning to TRBD1. Losses at the gene ends were 5 bases for V and 5 bases for J; bases not matched to a gene: 5. The CDR3 length is 15 residues. Germline CDR1 and CDR2: MNHEY and SMNVEV (reference sequence). The CDR3 is CASSMGTGGNNEQFF. In DNA form, the CDR3 reads TGTGCCAGCAGTATGGGGACAGGGGGTAACAATGAGCAGTTCTTC.

The chain has TRBV28 and TRBJ2-5; 10 bases are shared with TRBD2. The end of the DNA fits TRBJ2-7 better, so the J call may be wrong. The CDR3 loop spans 15 amino acids. In germline, CDR1 is MDHEN, CDR2 SYDVKM. CDR3 in amino acids: CASQGGASGSHEQYF. CDR3 bases: TGTGCCTCACAGGGAGGGGCTAGCGGGAGTCACGAGCAGTACTTC.

The chain links TRBV15 to TRBJ1-2, with 8 nucleotides matching TRBD1. Germline V gene sequence: CDR1 LNHNV, CDR2 YYDKDF (reference sequence). The CDR3 has 15 amino acids. With V trimmed by 0 bases and J by 6 bases, 6 bases remained unmatched. In nucleotides, the CDR3 is TGTGCCACCAGCAGAGATCCCAGGGGGCAGGATGGCTACACCTTC. Its protein product is CATSRDPRGQDGYTF.

As for this clone: The same CDR3 is also encoded by other DNA sequences in this sample. This rearrangement joins TRBV5-1 to TRBJ1-1; TRBD1 aligns across 7 bases. The CDR3 totals 15 residues. The V segment lost 4 bases and the J segment 4 bases; nucleotides outside the gene matches: 10. Germline V gene lookup returns CDR1 SGHRS and CDR2 YFSETQ. The CDR3 loop is CASSLAQTGSTEAFF. CDR3 DNA: TGCGCCAGCAGCCTAGCCCAGACAGGGAGCACTGAAGCTTTCTTT.

V and J are TRBV4-2 and TRBJ2-5, with 16 bases fitting TRBD2. CDR3 length: 17 amino acids. CDR1 is LGHNA and CDR2 is YNFKEQ in the germline V gene. V dropped 1 base and J dropped 5; count of bases not matched to a gene: 4. CDR3 coding DNA: TGTGCCAGCAGCCAAGGGGGACTAGCGGGGGGGCTGGAGACCCAGTACTTC. Amino acids: CASSQGGLAGGLETQYF.

This rearrangement joins TRBV11-1 to TRBJ2-1; 7 positions match TRBD1. Germline V gene lookup returns CDR1 SGHAT and CDR2 FQDESV (reference sequence). J was trimmed by 5 bases and V by 1 base; bases with no gene match: 8. The CDR3 spans 16 residues. The CDR3 sequence is CASSLVAGTVDNEQFF. The CDR3 DNA follows: TGTGCCAGCAGCTTAGTAGCCGGGACAGTTGACAATGAGCAGTTCTTC.

The chain combines TRBV7-9 with TRBJ2-3; 9 bases map to TRBD2. CDR3 length: 14 amino acids. With V trimmed by 5 bases and J by 8 bases, 8 bases remained unmatched. The germline gives CDR1 SEHNR, CDR2 FQNEAQ (reference sequence). In nucleotides, the CDR3 is TGTGCCAGCAGCCGAGCGGGAGGTCGGGGTACGCAGTATTTT. As protein: CASSRAGGRGTQYF.